One sample yielded the 27 T cell receptor beta chains listed below, sequenced in a study of blood T cell repertoires in COVID-19. Repertoires were generated with immunoSEQ multiplex PCR, while TCRdb's copy carries only in-frame clones and drops some. The table records about 170,000 clones, roughly 84% of them present only once. Sequencing was carried out using peripheral blood. These receptors all stem from a human donor with acute or convalescent COVID-19. The donor label of this sample is uncertain.

The rearrangement joins TRBV5-4 to TRBJ2-3; 7 nucleotides align to TRBD1. V lost 2 bases to trimming and J lost 6 bases; unmatched junction nucleotides: 3. The CDR3 extends over 13 amino acids. Germline CDR1 reads SGHNT; CDR2 reads YYREEE (reference sequence). CDR3 in amino acids: CASSLGRGDTQYF. CDR3 DNA: TGTGCCAGCAGCTTAGGCAGGGGGGATACGCAGTATTTT.

In its sample, this clone was seen a few times. V gene TRBV3-1 (or the pseudogene TRBV3-2) combines with J gene TRBJ2-5; 7 positions match TRBD1. The CDR3 is 15 amino acids. Losses at the gene ends were 4 bases for V and 0 bases for J; bases not matched to a gene: 5. The germline V gene encodes CDR1 LGHDT and CDR2 YNNKEL (reference sequence). Written as DNA, the CDR3 is TGTGCCAGCAGCCCACCGGGACAGTACCAAGAGACCCAGTACTTC. Its translation is CASSPPGQYQETQYF.

The gene calls are TRBV7-2 and TRBJ2-5; D remains ambiguous. The CDR3 is made up of 11 amino acids. CDR1 is SGHTA and CDR2 is FQGNSA in the germline V gene. V shed 5 bases and J shed 2 bases, with 3 bases lying between them. Here the CDR3 DNA reads TGTGCCAGCAGCGAGCAAGAGACCCAGTACTTC. Residues: CASSEQETQYF.

V gene TRBV2 combines with J gene TRBJ2-3, with a weak D call TRBD2 (6 bases). The germline V gene encodes CDR1 SNHLY and CDR2 FYNNEI. Trimming took 6 bases from V and 6 from J, leaving 10 bases between them. The CDR3 is 12 amino acids. The CDR3 sequence is CASSPTSDTQYF. CDR3 bases: TGTGCCAGCAGCCCCACTAGCGATACGCAGTATTTT.

The V gene is TRBV9, the J gene TRBJ1-1; 9 nucleotides line up with TRBD1. This CDR3 has 15 amino acids. CDR1 and CDR2 (germline): SGDLS, YYNGEE. V gave up 4 bases and J gave up 3 bases; unmatched junction bases: 7. The CDR3 sequence is CASSPQQGAYTEAFF. CDR3 DNA sequence: TGTGCCAGCAGCCCACAACAGGGGGCCTACACTGAAGCTTTCTTT.

The chain employs TRBV6-4 and TRBJ2-1, with D perhaps TRBD2 (5 bases). CDR3 length: 15 residues. Germline V lookup: CDR1 MRHNA, CDR2 SNTAGT. V was clipped by 3 bases and J by 5 bases, with 14 bases between them. CDR3 amino acids: CASSERAGANNEQFF. In DNA, the CDR3 is TGTGCCAGCAGTGAGAGGGCTGGTGCGAACAATGAGCAGTTCTTC.

This chain links TRBV9 with TRBJ1-6; D possibly corresponds to TRBD1 (6 bases). Germline V CDR1 and CDR2: SGDLS, YYNGEE. The V end was cut by 5 bases, the J end by 0 bases, with 18 bases between. This CDR3 contains 18 residues. The CDR3 DNA sequence: TGTGCCAGCAGTGAAGCCGGGACATCGAGCTCCTATAATTCACCCCTCCACTTT. Translation gives CASSEAGTSSSYNSPLHF.

The chain is built from TRBV19 and TRBJ2-2; TRBD2 matches 7 bases. CDR1 is LNHDA and CDR2 is SQIVND in the germline V gene (reference sequence). The CDR3 is 16 residues long. Losses at the gene ends were 3 bases for V and 7 bases for J; bases not matched to a gene: 11. Written as DNA, the CDR3 is TGTGCCAGTAGTATCCCTGGCCAGCGGGATAACGGGGAGCTGTTTTTT. It translates to CASSIPGQRDNGELFF.

The CDR3 DNA reads as TGTGCCAGCGGGGCGCACAATCAGCCCCAGCATTTT. This codes for CASGAHNQPQHF. V is TRBV6-6 and J is TRBJ1-5; TRBD1 might be the D (5 bases). Germline V gene data show CDR1 as MNHNY and CDR2 as SVGAGI (reference sequence). The CDR3 totals 12 residues. Between the trimmed V and J ends, which lost 8 bases and 3 bases, there was a span of 8 bases.

The V gene is TRBV29-1, the J gene TRBJ2-3, with a tentative D call TRBD2 (6 bases). Germline V gene lookup returns CDR1 SQVTM and CDR2 ANQGSEA. With 3 bases removed from V and 5 bases from J, the gap between germline ends came to 18 bases. CDR3 length equals 15 residues. The CDR3 nucleotides are TGCAGCGTTGAGGGGCTATCTGACGGGAGAGATACGCAGTATTTT. Translating it yields CSVEGLSDGRDTQYF.

Worth noting for this clone: Other DNA sequences within the sample encode an identical CDR3. The chain joins TRBV14 to TRBJ2-1, with a weak D call TRBD1 (6 bases). Trimming shortened V by 0 bases and J by 4 bases, and 13 bases separated the two germline ends. This CDR3 is built from 16 residues. Germline-derived CDR1 and CDR2 are SGHDN and FVKESK. The CDR3 here is CASSQDRGFSYNEQFF. The CDR3 DNA reads TGTGCCAGCAGCCAAGATAGGGGGTTTAGTTACAATGAGCAGTTCTTC. The variable domain in full, with the rest retrieved from reference TRBV14 and TRBJ2-1, is EAGVTQFPSHSVIEKGQTVTLRCDPISGHDNLYWYRRVMGKEIKFLLHFVKESKQDESGMPNNRFLAERTGGTYSTLKVQPAELEDSGVYFCASSQDRGFSYNEQFFGPGTRLTVL.

The chain carries TRBV2 and TRBJ1-5; tentatively, D is TRBD1 (5 bases). The CDR3 has 13 amino acids. Germline V gene sequence: CDR1 SNHLY, CDR2 FYNNEI. V was cut by 5 bases and J by 4 bases, with 9 bases left in between. The CDR3 loop is CASSSQGNQPQHF. In nucleotides, the CDR3 is TGTGCCAGCAGTTCCCAGGGTAATCAGCCCCAGCATTTT. The full variable domain, rest sourced from reference TRBV2 and TRBJ1-5, is EPEVTQTPSHQVTQMGQEVILRCVPISNHLYFYWYRQILGQKVEFLVSFYNNEISEKSEIFDDQFSVERPDGSNFTLKIRSTKLEDSAMYFCASSSQGNQPQHFGDGTRLSIL.

In this sample, this clone turned up a few times. V usage is TRBV5-5 and J usage is TRBJ1-3, with D unresolved. Germline V CDR1 and CDR2: SGHKS, YYEKEE (reference sequence). The CDR3 spans 15 residues. Trimming left V 0 bases short and J 1 base short, with 8 bases between. In nucleotides, the CDR3 is TGTGCCAGCAGCTTGGAGACGGGTTCTGGAAACACCATATATTTT. This encodes CASSLETGSGNTIYF. The variable domain in full, with the rest retrieved from reference TRBV5-5 and TRBJ1-3, is DAGVTQSPTHLIKTRGQQVTLRCSPISGHKSVSWYQQVLGQGPQFIFQYYEKEERGRGNFPDRFSARQFPNYSSELNVNALLLGDSALYLCASSLETGSGNTIYFGEGSWLTVV.

The rearrangement joins TRBV30 to TRBJ1-5; D may be TRBD1 (5 bases). Germline CDR1 GTSNPN, CDR2 SVGIG (reference sequence). The CDR3 spans 20 residues. The V end lost 0 bases, the J end lost 0 bases, and 24 bases lay between the germline ends. The CDR3 sequence: CAWSVGVGRVPDYSNQPQHF. The CDR3 DNA reads TGTGCCTGGAGTGTAGGGGTCGGCAGGGTTCCGGATTATAGCAATCAGCCCCAGCATTTT.

This chain uses TRBV19 with TRBJ2-7; 7 bases agree with TRBD2. CDR3 size: 16 residues. Looked up from germline, CDR1 is LNHDA and CDR2 is SQIVND (reference sequence). The J segment lost 1 base and the V segment lost 6 bases, leaving 12 bases of the junction unmatched. The CDR3 DNA follows: TGTGCCAGTAGCGGGGGTCCGAGGACTAGTTCCTACGAGCAGTACTTC. Translation gives CASSGGPRTSSYEQYF.

The V gene is TRBV7-2, the J gene TRBJ2-3; 8 nucleotides agree with TRBD2. The V segment lost 2 bases and the J segment 0 bases; nucleotides outside the gene matches: 4. There are 16 residues in the CDR3. Germline lookup yields CDR1 SGHTA and CDR2 FQGNSA. CDR3 protein: CASSLRIAGSTDTQYF. The CDR3 nucleotides read TGTGCCAGCAGCTTACGAATAGCGGGGAGCACAGATACGCAGTATTTT.

The DNA of the CDR3 is TGCGCCAGCAGCTTTGAGGCGGGGCCCTATGGCTACACCTTC. It encodes CASSFEAGPYGYTF. The chain recombines TRBV5-1 with TRBJ1-2, with D tentatively TRBD1 (5 bases). The CDR3 has 14 residues. Germline V CDR1 and CDR2: SGHRS, YFSETQ. V lost 2 bases and J lost 4, with 12 bases in between. Supplemented by reference TRBV5-1 and TRBJ1-2, the full variable domain reads KAGVTQTPRYLIKTRGQQVTLSCSPISGHRSVSWYQQTPGQGLQFLFEYFSETQRNKGNFPGRFSGRQFSNSRSEMNVSTLELGDSALYLCASSFEAGPYGYTFGSGTRLTVV.

The chain recombines TRBV5-3 with TRBJ2-7; weak D call: TRBD1 (5 bases). TRBV5-3 is known as an ORF, though its function is uncertain. The CDR3 has 12 amino acids. The germline V and J ends were trimmed by 4 bases and 8 bases, with 13 bases remaining between them. The CDR3 DNA reads as TGTGCCAGAAGCAGGGGCAGGGAACAGCAGTACTTC. As protein: CARSRGREQQYF.

The chain is built from TRBV19 and TRBJ2-2; a possible D gene is TRBD1 (5 bases). The CDR3 contains 14 residues. Germline CDR1 LNHDA, CDR2 SQIVND (reference sequence). V dropped 7 bases and J dropped 4 bases, with 13 bases sitting between them. In DNA form, the CDR3 reads TGTGCCAGTACTCAGCGAACAGGCACCGGGGAGCTGTTTTTT. Encoded protein: CASTQRTGTGELFF.

The V and J genes are TRBV28 and TRBJ2-1; a possible D gene is TRBD2 (6 bases). CDR3 size: 15 residues. The germline CDR1 and CDR2 sequences are MDHEN and SYDVKM. The ends were cut back, 7 bases at V and 2 bases at J, with 15 bases in the middle. The CDR3 is CASILFGGAYNEQFF. For the CDR3, the DNA is TGTGCCAGCATCCTTTTCGGGGGTGCCTACAATGAGCAGTTCTTC.

V and J are TRBV7-2 and TRBJ2-1, with D tentatively TRBD2 (6 bases). From germline, CDR1 is SGHTA and CDR2 FQGNSA. Trimming cost V 5 bases and J 5 bases, with 13 bases left between them. The CDR3 consists of 14 residues. The DNA for the CDR3 is TGTGCCAGCAGCGGCCGGGACTTTCACAATGAGCAGTTCTTC. Translation gives CASSGRDFHNEQFF.

This chain connects TRBV27 to TRBJ1-3, with a weak D call TRBD1 (5 bases). The CDR3 has 15 residues. The ends were cut back, 6 bases at V and 0 bases at J, with 12 bases in the middle. CDR1 is MNHEY, CDR2 SMNVEV, per germline (reference sequence). The CDR3 loop reads CASSRNRPSGNTIYF. CDR3 DNA sequence: TGTGCCAGCAGCCGGAACAGGCCCTCTGGAAACACCATATATTTT.

The V gene is TRBV6-6, the J gene TRBJ2-7; D possibly corresponds to TRBD1 (7 bases). Trimming cost V 6 bases and J 3 bases, with 12 bases left between them. The CDR3 covers 13 residues. From germline, CDR1 is MNHNY and CDR2 SVGAGI (reference sequence). The CDR3 is CASSAGQIYEQYF. The CDR3 nucleotides read TGTGCCAGCAGCGCGGGACAGATCTACGAGCAGTACTTC.

The sample holds one count of this clone. The V gene is TRBV3-1 (or the pseudogene TRBV3-2), the J gene TRBJ1-2, with 12 bases identical to TRBD1. Germline V gene data show CDR1 as LGHDT and CDR2 as YNNKEL (reference sequence). The CDR3 loop spans 16 amino acids. V shed 4 bases and J 7 bases; nucleotides not matched to a gene: 10. CDR3 in DNA: TGTGCCAGCAGCCCGGTGGGGACAGGGGGCAATCGTGGCTACACCTTC. It yields the protein CASSPVGTGGNRGYTF.

The rearrangement links TRBV7-3 to TRBJ2-7, with 11 bases matching TRBD2. Trimming removed 3 bases from V and 7 bases from J; junction bases left unmatched: 5. The CDR3 loop spans 14 amino acids. CDR1 is SGHTA and CDR2 is FQGTGA in the germline V gene. Here the CDR3 DNA reads TGTGCCAGCAGCTTTAGCGGGGGGGCGAAGGAGCAGTACTTC. Its translation: CASSFSGGAKEQYF.

The genes are TRBV11-2 and TRBJ2-7; a possible D gene is TRBD2 (6 bases). V lost 6 bases, J lost 4 bases, and 22 bases lay in between. There are 16 residues in the CDR3. The germline CDR1 and CDR2 sequences are SGHAT and FQNNGV. CDR3 region: CASRLLELAGGYEQYF. The CDR3 region has the DNA TGTGCCAGCAGGCTTCTCGAACTGGCCGGGGGTTACGAGCAGTACTTC. The full variable domain, in which reference TRBV11-2 and TRBJ2-7 provide the parts outside the CDR3, is EAGVAQSPRYKIIEKRQSVAFWCNPISGHATLYWYQQILGQGPKLLIQFQNNGVVDDSQLPKDRFSAERLKGVDSTLKIQPAKLEDSAVYLCASRLLELAGGYEQYFGPGTRLTVT.

The gene calls are TRBV9 and TRBJ2-5; D is perhaps TRBD2 (6 bases). The V gene lost 1 base and the J gene lost 4 bases, with 11 bases spanning the gap. The V gene's germline CDR1 is SGDLS and CDR2 YYNGEE. The length of the CDR3 is 14 residues. CDR3: CASSVQAEGETQYF. The CDR3 coding sequence is TGTGCCAGCAGCGTACAGGCGGAGGGAGAGACCCAGTACTTC.